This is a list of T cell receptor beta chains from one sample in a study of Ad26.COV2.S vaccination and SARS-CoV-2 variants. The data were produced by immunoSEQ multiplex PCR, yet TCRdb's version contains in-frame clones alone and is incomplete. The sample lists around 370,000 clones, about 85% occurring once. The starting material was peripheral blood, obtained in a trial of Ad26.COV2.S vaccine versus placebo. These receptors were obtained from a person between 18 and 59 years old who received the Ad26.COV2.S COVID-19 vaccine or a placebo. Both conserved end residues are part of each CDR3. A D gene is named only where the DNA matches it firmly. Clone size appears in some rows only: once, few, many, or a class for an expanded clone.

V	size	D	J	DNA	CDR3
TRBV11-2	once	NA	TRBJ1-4	TGTGCCAGCAGCAAAGTCGGAAAACTGTTTTTT	CASSKVGKLFF
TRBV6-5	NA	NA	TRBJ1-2	TGTGCCAGCAGTTACTCGGGGATCGACTATGGCTACACCTTC	CASSYSGIDYGYTF
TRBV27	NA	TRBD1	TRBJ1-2	TGTGCCAGCAGTCAAGGGACAGGGGTTTTTCATGGCTACACCTTC	CASSQGTGVFHGYTF
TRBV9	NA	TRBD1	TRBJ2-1	TGTGCCAGCAGCGTAGCAGGGGGAAATGAGCAGTTCTTC	CASSVAGGNEQFF
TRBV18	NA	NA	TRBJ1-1	TGTGCCAGCTCACCAGATCCCAACCCCACTGAAGCTTTCTTT	CASSPDPNPTEAFF
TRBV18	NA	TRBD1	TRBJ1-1	TGTGCCAGCTCAGGAACAGGGGGCACTGAAGCTTTCTTT	CASSGTGGTEAFF
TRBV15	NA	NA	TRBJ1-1	TGTGCCACCAGCAGAGATGGGGGAGACACTGAAGCTTTCTTT	CATSRDGGDTEAFF
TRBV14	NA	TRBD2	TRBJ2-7	TGTGCCAGCAGCCAGAGGACTAGGGGCGAGCAGTACTTC	CASSQRTRGEQYF
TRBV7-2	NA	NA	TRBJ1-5	TGTGCCAGCAGCTTATTGGCAGCCCCACAGCCCCAGCATTTT	CASSLLAAPQPQHF
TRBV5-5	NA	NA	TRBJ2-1	TGTGCCAGCAGCCGCAACCCCTACAATGAGCAGTTCTTC	CASSRNPYNEQFF
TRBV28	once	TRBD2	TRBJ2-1	TGTGCCAGCAGTTCACGACTAGCGGGACGGAGTAATGAGCAGTTCTTC	CASSSRLAGRSNEQFF
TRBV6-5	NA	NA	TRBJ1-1	TGTGCCAGCAGTTACTCGACCCGGGGGGAAGCTTTCTTT	CASSYSTRGEAFF
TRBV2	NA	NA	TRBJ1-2	TGTGCCAGCAGTGAGGGAGGCTATGGCTACACCTTC	CASSEGGYGYTF
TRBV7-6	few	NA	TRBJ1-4	TGTGCCAGCAGCGCGAATGAAAAACTGTTTTTT	CASSANEKLFF
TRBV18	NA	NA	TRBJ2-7	TGTGCCAGCTCACCGACGCTAGGGAGCGAGCAGTACTTC	CASSPTLGSEQYF
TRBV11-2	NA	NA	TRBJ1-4	TGTGCCAGCAGCTCCGCAGGGAGGTCTAATGAAAAACTGTTTTTT	CASSSAGRSNEKLFF
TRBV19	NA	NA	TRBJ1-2	TGTGCCAGTAGTATACTGGGCAGGGGCGGGTATGGCTACACCTTC	CASSILGRGGYGYTF
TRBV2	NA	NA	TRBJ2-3	TGTGCCAGCAGTGACTTGGCAGATACGCAGTATTTT	CASSDLADTQYF
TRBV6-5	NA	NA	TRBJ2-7	TGTGCCAGCAGTTACGTATTCGCAGAAAACTACGAGCAGTACTTC	CASSYVFAENYEQYF
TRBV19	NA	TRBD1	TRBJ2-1	TGTGCCAGTACGTCGCGGGACAGGGGCAATGAGCAGTTCTTC	CASTSRDRGNEQFF
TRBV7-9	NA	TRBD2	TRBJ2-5	TGTGCCAGCAGCCCCGTGGATCGGCGGGGGGGCGGGGGAGAGACCCAGTACTTC	CASSPVDRRGGGGETQYF
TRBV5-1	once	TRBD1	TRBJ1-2	TGCGCCAGCAGCTTCAAGGCGGGACAGGGGCCCCTTAACTATGGCTACACCTTC	CASSFKAGQGPLNYGYTF
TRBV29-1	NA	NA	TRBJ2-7	TGCAGCGCCCAGGGGCTAGCATCCTACGAGCAGTACTTC	CSAQGLASYEQYF
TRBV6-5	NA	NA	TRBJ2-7	TGTGCCAGCAGTTACTCGATGGTGCCCTCCTACGAGCAGTACTTC	CASSYSMVPSYEQYF
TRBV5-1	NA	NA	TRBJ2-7	TGCGCCAGCAGCTCCGGAAAGGACAGCACGTTC	CASSSGKDSTF
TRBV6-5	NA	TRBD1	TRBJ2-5	TGTGCCAGCAGCTATACAGGGGTCCAAAAGACCCAGTACTTC	CASSYTGVQKTQYF
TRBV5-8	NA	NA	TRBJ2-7	TGTGCCAGCAGCCCCGGTTCCTACGAGCAGTACTTC	CASSPGSYEQYF
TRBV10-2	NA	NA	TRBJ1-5	TGCGCCAGCAGTGAGTCTGACGACATATATCAGCCCCAGCATTTT	CASSESDDIYQPQHF
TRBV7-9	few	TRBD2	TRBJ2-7	TGTGCCAGCAGCTTCGGCCTAAGCGGGGGGGCCGAGGAGCAGTACTTC	CASSFGLSGGAEEQYF
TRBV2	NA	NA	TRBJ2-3	TGTGCCAGCAGTGAGGGGCGGTCTGATACGCAGTATTTT	CASSEGRSDTQYF
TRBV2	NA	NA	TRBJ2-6	TGTGCCAGCAAGCTAGGGCCCTCTGGGGCCAACGTCCTGACTTTC	CASKLGPSGANVLTF
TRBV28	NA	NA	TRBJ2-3	TGTGGCAGCGGGAGCACAGATACGCAGTATTTT	CGSGSTDTQYF
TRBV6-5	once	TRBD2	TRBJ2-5	TGTGCCAGCAGTTACGGGACTAGGGAAGAGACCCAGTACTTC	CASSYGTREETQYF
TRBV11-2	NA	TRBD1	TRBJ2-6	TGTGCCAGCAGCTACCCCCCGGGGCAGGGGGCTAGTGGGGCCAACGTCCTGACTTTC	CASSYPPGQGASGANVLTF
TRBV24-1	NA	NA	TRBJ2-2	TGTGCCACCAGCTCGGCGTATAGGGGGAGCGGGGAGCTGTTTTTT	CATSSAYRGSGELFF
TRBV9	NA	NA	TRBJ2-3	TGTGCCAGCAGCGTAAAGTTGGGCGATACGCAGTATTTT	CASSVKLGDTQYF
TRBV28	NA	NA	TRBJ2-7	TGTGCCAGCAGTTCCCCGACCCCCCGCGAGCAGTACTTC	CASSSPTPREQYF
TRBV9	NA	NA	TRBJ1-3	TGTGCCAGCAGCGCCAACTCTGGAAACACCATATATTTT	CASSANSGNTIYF
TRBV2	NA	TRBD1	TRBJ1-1	TGTGCCAGGACAGGGAGGAACACTGAAGCTTTCTTT	CARTGRNTEAFF
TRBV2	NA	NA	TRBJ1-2	TGTGCCAGCAAACAGGGCAGACTTAACTATGGCTACACCTTC	CASKQGRLNYGYTF